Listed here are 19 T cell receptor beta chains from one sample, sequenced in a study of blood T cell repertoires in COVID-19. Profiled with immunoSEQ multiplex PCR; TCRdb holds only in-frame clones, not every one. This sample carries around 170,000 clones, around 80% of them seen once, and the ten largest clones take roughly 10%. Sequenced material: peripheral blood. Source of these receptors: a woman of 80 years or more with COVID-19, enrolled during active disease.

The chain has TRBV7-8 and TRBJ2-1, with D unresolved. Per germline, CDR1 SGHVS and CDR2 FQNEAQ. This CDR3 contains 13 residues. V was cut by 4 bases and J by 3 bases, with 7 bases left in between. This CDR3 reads CASSSTFYNEQFF. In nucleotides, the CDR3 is TGTGCCAGCAGCTCGACTTTCTACAATGAGCAGTTCTTC.

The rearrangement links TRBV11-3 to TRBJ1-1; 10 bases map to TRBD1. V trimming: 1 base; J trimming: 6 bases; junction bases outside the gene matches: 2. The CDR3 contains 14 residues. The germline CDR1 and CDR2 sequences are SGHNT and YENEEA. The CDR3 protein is CASSLGDRGPEAFF. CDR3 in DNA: TGTGCCAGCAGCTTAGGGGACAGGGGCCCTGAAGCTTTCTTT. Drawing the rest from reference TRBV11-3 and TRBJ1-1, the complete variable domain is EAGVVQSPRYKIIEKKQPVAFWCNPISGHNTLYWYLQNLGQGPELLIRYENEEAVDDSQLPKDRFSAERLKGVDSTLKIQPAELGDSAVYLCASSLGDRGPEAFFGQGTRLTVV.

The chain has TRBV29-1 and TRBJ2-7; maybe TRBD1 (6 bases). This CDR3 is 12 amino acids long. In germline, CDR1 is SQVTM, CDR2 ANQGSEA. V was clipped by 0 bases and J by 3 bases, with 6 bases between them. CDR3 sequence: CSVEEQGYEQYF. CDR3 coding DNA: TGCAGCGTTGAAGAACAGGGCTACGAGCAGTACTTC.

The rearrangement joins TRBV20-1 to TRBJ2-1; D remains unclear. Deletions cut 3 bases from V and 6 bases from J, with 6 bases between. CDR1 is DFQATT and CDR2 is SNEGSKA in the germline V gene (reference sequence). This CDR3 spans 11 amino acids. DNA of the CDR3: TGCAGTGCTAGCCTCCTCAATGAGCAGTTCTTC. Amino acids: CSASLLNEQFF.

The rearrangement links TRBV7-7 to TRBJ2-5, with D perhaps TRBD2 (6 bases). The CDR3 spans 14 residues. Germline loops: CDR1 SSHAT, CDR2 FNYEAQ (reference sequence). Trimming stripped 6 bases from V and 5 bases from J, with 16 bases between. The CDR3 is CASSPTVGGETQYF. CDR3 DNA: TGTGCCAGCAGTCCGACGGTTGGGGGGGAGACCCAGTACTTC.

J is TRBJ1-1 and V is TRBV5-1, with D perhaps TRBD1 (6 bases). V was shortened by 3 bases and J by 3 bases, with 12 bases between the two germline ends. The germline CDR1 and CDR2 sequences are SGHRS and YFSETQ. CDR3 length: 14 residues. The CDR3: CASSWTGGHTEAFF. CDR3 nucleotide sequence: TGCGCCAGCAGCTGGACGGGGGGGCACACTGAAGCTTTCTTT.

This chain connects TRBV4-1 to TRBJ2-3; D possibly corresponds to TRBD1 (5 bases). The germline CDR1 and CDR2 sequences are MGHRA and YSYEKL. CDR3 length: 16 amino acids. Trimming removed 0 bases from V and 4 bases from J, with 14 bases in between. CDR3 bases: TGCGCCAGCAGCCAAGATCAAAGCAGGGTGGCAGATACGCAGTATTTT. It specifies CASSQDQSRVADTQYF.

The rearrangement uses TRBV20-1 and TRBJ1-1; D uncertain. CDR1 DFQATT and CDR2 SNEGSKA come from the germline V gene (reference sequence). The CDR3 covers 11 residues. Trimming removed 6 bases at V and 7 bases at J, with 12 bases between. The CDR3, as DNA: TGCAGTGCCCCCCGAGGAGGTGAAGCTTTCTTT. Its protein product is CSAPRGGEAFF.

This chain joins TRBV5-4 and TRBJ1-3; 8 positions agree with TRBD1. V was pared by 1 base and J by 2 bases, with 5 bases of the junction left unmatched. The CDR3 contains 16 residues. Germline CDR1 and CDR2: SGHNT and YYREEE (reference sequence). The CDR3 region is CASSLTGGRAGNTIYF. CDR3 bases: TGTGCCAGCAGCTTGACAGGGGGACGGGCTGGAAACACCATATATTTT.

For the CDR3, the DNA is TGTGCCAGCAGCCTTACGAACACCGGGGAGCTGTTTTTT. Protein product: CASSLTNTGELFF. The chain employs TRBV11-2 and TRBJ2-2; D unclear. CDR1 and CDR2 (germline): SGHAT, FQNNGV. The germline V and J ends were trimmed by 5 bases and 0 bases, with 4 bases remaining between them. The length of the CDR3 is 13 residues.

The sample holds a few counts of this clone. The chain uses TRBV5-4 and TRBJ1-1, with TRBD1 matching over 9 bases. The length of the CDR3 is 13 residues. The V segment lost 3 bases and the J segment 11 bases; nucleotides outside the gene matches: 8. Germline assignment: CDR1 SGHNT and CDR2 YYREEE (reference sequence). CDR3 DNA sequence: TGTGCCAGCAGCTCTAGACAGGGGGTGATGGCTTTCTTT. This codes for CASSSRQGVMAFF. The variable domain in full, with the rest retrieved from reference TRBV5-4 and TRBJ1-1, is ETGVTQSPTHLIKTRGQQVTLRCSSQSGHNTVSWYQQALGQGPQFIFQYYREEENGRGNFPPRFSGLQFPNYSSELNVNALELDDSALYLCASSSRQGVMAFFGQGTRLTVV.

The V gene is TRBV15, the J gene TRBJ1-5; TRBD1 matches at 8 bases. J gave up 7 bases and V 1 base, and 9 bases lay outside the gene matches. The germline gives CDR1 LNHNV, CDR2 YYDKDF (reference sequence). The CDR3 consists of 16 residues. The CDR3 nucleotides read TGTGCCACCAGCAGAGGGCTGACAGGGGTCAGACAGCCCCAGCATTTT. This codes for CATSRGLTGVRQPQHF.

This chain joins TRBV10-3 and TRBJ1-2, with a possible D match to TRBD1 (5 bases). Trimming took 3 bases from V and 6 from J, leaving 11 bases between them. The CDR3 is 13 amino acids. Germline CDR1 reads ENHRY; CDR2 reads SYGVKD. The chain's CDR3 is CAISDREGDGYTF. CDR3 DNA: TGTGCCATCAGTGACAGGGAAGGTGATGGCTACACCTTC.

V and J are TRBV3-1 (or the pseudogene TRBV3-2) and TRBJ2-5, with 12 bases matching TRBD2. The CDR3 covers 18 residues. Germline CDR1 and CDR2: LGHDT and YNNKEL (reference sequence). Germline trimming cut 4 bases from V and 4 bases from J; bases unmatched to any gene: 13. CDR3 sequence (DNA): TGTGCCAGCAGCCGACAAAGACGGACTAGCGGGATTCCAGAGACCCAGTACTTC. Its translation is CASSRQRRTSGIPETQYF.

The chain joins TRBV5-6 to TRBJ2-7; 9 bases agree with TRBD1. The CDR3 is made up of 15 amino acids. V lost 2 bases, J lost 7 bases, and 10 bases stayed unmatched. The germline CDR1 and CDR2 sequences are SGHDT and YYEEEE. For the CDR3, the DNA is TGTGCCAGCAGCTTCGATACCGGGACAGGGAGGGAGCAGTACTTC. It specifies CASSFDTGTGREQYF.

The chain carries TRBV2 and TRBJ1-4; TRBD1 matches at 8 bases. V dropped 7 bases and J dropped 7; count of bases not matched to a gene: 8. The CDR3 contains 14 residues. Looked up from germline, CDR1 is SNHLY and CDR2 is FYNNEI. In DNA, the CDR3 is TGTGCCAGCACCCTATCGACAGGGGCTGAAAAACTGTTTTTT. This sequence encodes CASTLSTGAEKLFF.

CDR3: CSAPTGSSGANVLTF. The DNA of the CDR3 is TGCAGCGCGCCAACCGGGAGCTCTGGGGCCAACGTCCTGACTTTC. The chain carries TRBV29-1 and TRBJ2-6, with D possibly matching TRBD2 (6 bases). The V end lost 7 bases, the J end lost 0 bases, and 13 bases lay between the germline ends. The CDR3 runs 15 residues. Germline V gene lookup returns CDR1 SQVTM and CDR2 ANQGSEA.

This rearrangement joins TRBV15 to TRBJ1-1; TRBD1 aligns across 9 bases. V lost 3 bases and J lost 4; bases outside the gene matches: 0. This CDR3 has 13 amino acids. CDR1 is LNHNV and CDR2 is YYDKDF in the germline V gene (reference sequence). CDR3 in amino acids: CATSRDRGTEAFF. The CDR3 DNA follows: TGTGCCACCAGCAGGGACAGGGGCACTGAAGCTTTCTTT. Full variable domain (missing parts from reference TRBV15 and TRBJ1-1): DAMVIQNPRYQVTQFGKPVTLSCSQTLNHNVMYWYQQKSSQAPKLLFHYYDKDFNNEADTPDNFQSRRPNTSFCFLDIRSPGLGDTAMYLCATSRDRGTEAFFGQGTRLTVV.

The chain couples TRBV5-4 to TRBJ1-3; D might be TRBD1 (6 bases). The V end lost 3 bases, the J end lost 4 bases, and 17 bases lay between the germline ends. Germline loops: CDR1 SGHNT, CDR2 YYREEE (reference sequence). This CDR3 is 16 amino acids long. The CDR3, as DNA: TGTGCCAGCAGCTCAAAACAGGGTCGCGGAGGAAACACCATATATTTT. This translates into CASSSKQGRGGNTIYF.